These T cell receptor beta chains were read from a single sample in a study of vaccination and CD4 T cells after COVID-19. These receptors have no identified antigens. TCRdb used MiXCR to reprocess the PCR reads, holding one entry per CDR3 protein. The data show 15,000 to 20,000 distinct CDR3 sequences, 45% to 65% seen once. The material sequenced was CD4+ T cells from blood, cultured in vitro. All receptors derive from a human donor who had recovered from COVID-19. Each CDR3 is given with its conserved first and last residue. Fields, in order: J gene, V gene, clone size, D gene, CDR3 DNA, CDR3 protein. A D gene is named only where the DNA matches it firmly. Clone size is not always given. Where it is, it says once, few, many or a class for expanded clones.

j_call: TRBJ2-1
v_call: TRBV6-4
clone_size: NA
d_call: TRBD2
cdr3_nt: TGTGCCAGCAGTCAAGGACCGGGACTAGCGGGAGGGCGCTACAATGAGCAGTTCTTC
cdr3_aa: CASSQGPGLAGGRYNEQFF

j_call: TRBJ1-3
v_call: TRBV7-6
clone_size: few
d_call: NA
cdr3_nt: TGTGCCAGCAGCTCGGGTTTTGGAAACACCATATATTTT
cdr3_aa: CASSSGFGNTIYF

j_call: TRBJ2-4
v_call: TRBV14
clone_size: NA
d_call: TRBD2
cdr3_nt: TGTGCCAGCAGCCAAGATGATCTAGCGGGGACCAAAAACATTCAGTACTTC
cdr3_aa: CASSQDDLAGTKNIQYF

j_call: TRBJ2-2
v_call: TRBV4-1
clone_size: NA
d_call: TRBD2
cdr3_nt: TGCGCCAGCAGCCAAGACCTCCCTAGCGGGGTTAGAAACACCGGGGAGCTGTTTTTT
cdr3_aa: CASSQDLPSGVRNTGELFF

j_call: TRBJ2-3
v_call: TRBV7-9
clone_size: NA
d_call: NA
cdr3_nt: TGTGCCAGCAGCTTAGGGACAGCTGATACGCAGTATTTT
cdr3_aa: CASSLGTADTQYF

j_call: TRBJ2-2
v_call: TRBV20-1
clone_size: NA
d_call: NA
cdr3_nt: TGCAGTGCTAGAACGAACACCGGGGAGCTGTTTTTT
cdr3_aa: CSARTNTGELFF

j_call: TRBJ1-1
v_call: TRBV11-2
clone_size: few
d_call: TRBD1
cdr3_nt: TGTGCCAGCAGCCCAATGGGGACAGGGTTCACTGAAGCTTTCTTT
cdr3_aa: CASSPMGTGFTEAFF

j_call: TRBJ1-4
v_call: TRBV7-2
clone_size: once
d_call: NA
cdr3_nt: TGTGCCAGCAGCCTAGGGCAAACAGGGAGCAATGAAAAACTGTTTTTT
cdr3_aa: CASSLGQTGSNEKLFF

j_call: TRBJ1-1
v_call: TRBV6-1
clone_size: few
d_call: NA
cdr3_nt: TGTGCCAGCAGTGACCCAGAGCAGGTCACTGAAGCTTTCTTT
cdr3_aa: CASSDPEQVTEAFF

j_call: TRBJ1-3
v_call: TRBV6-1
clone_size: NA
d_call: NA
cdr3_nt: TGTGCCAGCAGCTCGTACAGTGGCTCTGGAAACACCATATATTTT
cdr3_aa: CASSSYSGSGNTIYF

j_call: TRBJ1-2
v_call: TRBV24-1
clone_size: few
d_call: TRBD1
cdr3_nt: TGTGCCACCAGTGAAGCCGCCGGGACAGGCGACTATGGCTACACCTTC
cdr3_aa: CATSEAAGTGDYGYTF

j_call: TRBJ1-2
v_call: TRBV4-1
clone_size: NA
d_call: NA
cdr3_nt: TGCGCCAGCAGCCAACCAACGAGAAGTTTTGGCTACACCTTC
cdr3_aa: CASSQPTRSFGYTF

j_call: TRBJ2-3
v_call: TRBV20-1
clone_size: NA
d_call: NA
cdr3_nt: TGCAGTGCTAGGACCCCAGGGGCAGATACGCAGTATTTT
cdr3_aa: CSARTPGADTQYF

j_call: TRBJ1-2
v_call: TRBV20-1
clone_size: few
d_call: NA
cdr3_nt: TGCAGTGCGAGCCCCCCACCTCCTATGCTCGGCTACACCTTC
cdr3_aa: CSASPPPPMLGYTF

j_call: TRBJ1-1
v_call: TRBV12-3/TRBV12-4
clone_size: NA
d_call: NA
cdr3_nt: TGTGCCAGCAGTGGACAGCAGAACACTGAAGCTTTCTTT
cdr3_aa: CASSGQQNTEAFF

j_call: TRBJ1-1
v_call: TRBV4-1
clone_size: NA
d_call: TRBD1
cdr3_nt: TGCGCCAGCAGCCGAGGGACAGTCTTCGCTGAAGCTTTCTTT
cdr3_aa: CASSRGTVFAEAFF

j_call: TRBJ2-5
v_call: TRBV11-3
clone_size: NA
d_call: NA
cdr3_nt: TGTGCCAGCAGCTTAGATGGCCTGGGCCAAGAGACCCAGTACTTC
cdr3_aa: CASSLDGLGQETQYF

j_call: TRBJ1-1
v_call: TRBV6-2/TRBV6-3
clone_size: NA
d_call: NA
cdr3_nt: TGTGCCAGCAGTTACTATGGGAAAGAAGCTTTCTTT
cdr3_aa: CASSYYGKEAFF

j_call: TRBJ1-6
v_call: TRBV11-2
clone_size: few
d_call: TRBD1
cdr3_nt: TGTGCCAGCAGACCTCAGGGGGCAGGGGGCAATTCACCCCTCCACTTT
cdr3_aa: CASRPQGAGGNSPLHF